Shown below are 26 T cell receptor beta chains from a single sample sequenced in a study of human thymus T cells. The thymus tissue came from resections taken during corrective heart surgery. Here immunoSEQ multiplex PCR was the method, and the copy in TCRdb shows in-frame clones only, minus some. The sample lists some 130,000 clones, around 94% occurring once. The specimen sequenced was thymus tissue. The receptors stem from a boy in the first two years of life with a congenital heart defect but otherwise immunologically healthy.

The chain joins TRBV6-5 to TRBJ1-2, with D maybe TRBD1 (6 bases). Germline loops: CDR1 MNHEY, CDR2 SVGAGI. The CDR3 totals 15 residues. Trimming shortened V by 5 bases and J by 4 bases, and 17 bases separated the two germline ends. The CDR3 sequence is CASSNTGYRGYGYTF. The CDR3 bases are TGTGCCAGCAGTAACACAGGGTACCGGGGCTATGGCTACACCTTC.

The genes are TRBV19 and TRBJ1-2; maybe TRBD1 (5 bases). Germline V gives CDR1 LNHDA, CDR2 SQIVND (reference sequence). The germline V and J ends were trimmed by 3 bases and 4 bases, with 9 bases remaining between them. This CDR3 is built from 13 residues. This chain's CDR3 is CASSMGPIYGYTF. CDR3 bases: TGTGCCAGTAGTATGGGGCCGATCTATGGCTACACCTTC.

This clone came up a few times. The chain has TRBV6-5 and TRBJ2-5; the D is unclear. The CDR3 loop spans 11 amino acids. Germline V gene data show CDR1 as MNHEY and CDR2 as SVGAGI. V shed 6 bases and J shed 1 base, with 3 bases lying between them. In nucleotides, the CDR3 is TGTGCCAGCAGGGGCCAAGAGACCCAGTACTTC. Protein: CASRGQETQYF.

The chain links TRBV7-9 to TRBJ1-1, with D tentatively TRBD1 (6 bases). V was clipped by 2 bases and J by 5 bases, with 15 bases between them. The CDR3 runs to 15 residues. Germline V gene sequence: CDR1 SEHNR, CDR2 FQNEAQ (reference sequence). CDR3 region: CASSLRGAPGTEAFF. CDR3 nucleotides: TGTGCCAGCAGCTTAAGGGGGGCTCCAGGGACTGAAGCTTTCTTT. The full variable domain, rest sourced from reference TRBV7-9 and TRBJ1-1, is DTGVSQNPRHKITKRGQNVTFRCDPISEHNRLYWYRQTLGQGPEFLTYFQNEAQLEKSRLLSDRFSAERPKGSFSTLEIQRTEQGDSAMYLCASSLRGAPGTEAFFGQGTRLTVV.

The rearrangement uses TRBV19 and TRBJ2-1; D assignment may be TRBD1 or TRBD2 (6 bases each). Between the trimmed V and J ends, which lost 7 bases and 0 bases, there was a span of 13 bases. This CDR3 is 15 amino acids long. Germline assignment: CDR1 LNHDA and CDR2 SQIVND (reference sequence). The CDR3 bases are TGTGCCAGTACCAAGGGGGGCAGCTCCTACAATGAGCAGTTCTTC. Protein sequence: CASTKGGSSYNEQFF.

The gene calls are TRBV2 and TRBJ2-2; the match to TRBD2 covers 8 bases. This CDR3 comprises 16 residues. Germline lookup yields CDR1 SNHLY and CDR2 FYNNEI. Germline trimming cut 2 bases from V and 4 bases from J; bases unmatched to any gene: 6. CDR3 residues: CASSERGGRTTGELFF. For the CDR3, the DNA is TGTGCCAGCAGTGAACGCGGGGGGAGGACCACCGGGGAGCTGTTTTTT.

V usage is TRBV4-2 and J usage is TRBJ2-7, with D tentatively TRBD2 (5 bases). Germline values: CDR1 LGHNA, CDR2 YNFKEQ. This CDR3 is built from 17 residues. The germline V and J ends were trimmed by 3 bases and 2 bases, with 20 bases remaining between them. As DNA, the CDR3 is TGTGCCAGCAGCCAGGACCGGCGGCGGGTGAAACCCTACGAGCAGTACTTC. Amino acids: CASSQDRRRVKPYEQYF.

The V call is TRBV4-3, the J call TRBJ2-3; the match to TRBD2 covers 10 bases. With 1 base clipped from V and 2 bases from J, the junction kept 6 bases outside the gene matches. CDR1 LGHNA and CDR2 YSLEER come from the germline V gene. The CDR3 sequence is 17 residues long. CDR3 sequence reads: CASSQAVGTSDTDTQYF. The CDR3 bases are TGCGCCAGCAGCCAAGCGGTCGGGACTAGCGACACAGATACGCAGTATTTT.

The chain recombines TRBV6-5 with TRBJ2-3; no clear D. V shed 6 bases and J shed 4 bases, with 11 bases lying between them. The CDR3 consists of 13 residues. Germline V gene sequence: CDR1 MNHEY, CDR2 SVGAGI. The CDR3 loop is CASSLHGPDTQYF. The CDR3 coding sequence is TGTGCCAGCAGCCTTCACGGACCAGATACGCAGTATTTT.

The CDR3 spells CAWRASWKPLHF. Written as DNA, the CDR3 is TGTGCCTGGAGAGCTTCCTGGAAGCCCCTCCACTTT. The rearrangement joins TRBV30 to TRBJ1-6; D is ambiguous. Germline loops: CDR1 GTSNPN, CDR2 SVGIG (reference sequence). The CDR3 consists of 12 residues. V was cut by 3 bases and J by 13 bases, with 13 bases left in between.

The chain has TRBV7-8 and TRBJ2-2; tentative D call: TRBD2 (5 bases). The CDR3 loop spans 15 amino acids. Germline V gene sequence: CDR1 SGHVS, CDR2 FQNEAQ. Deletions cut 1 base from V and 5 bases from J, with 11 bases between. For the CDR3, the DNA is TGTGCCAGCAGCTTAGGACCCCCGGGGACCGGGGAGCTGTTTTTT. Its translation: CASSLGPPGTGELFF.

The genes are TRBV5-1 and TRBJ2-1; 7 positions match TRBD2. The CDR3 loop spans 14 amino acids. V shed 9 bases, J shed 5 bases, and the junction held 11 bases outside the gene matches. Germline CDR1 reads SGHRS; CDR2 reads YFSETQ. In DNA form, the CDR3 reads TGCGCCACTTCTAGCGGAGGAACAAACAATGAGCAGTTCTTC. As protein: CATSSGGTNNEQFF.

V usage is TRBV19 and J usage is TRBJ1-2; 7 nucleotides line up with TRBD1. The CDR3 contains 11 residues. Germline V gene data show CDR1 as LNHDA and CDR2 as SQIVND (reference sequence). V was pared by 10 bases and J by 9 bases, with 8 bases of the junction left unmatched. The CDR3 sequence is CATFDRDSYTF. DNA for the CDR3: TGTGCCACTTTTGACAGGGATAGCTACACCTTC.

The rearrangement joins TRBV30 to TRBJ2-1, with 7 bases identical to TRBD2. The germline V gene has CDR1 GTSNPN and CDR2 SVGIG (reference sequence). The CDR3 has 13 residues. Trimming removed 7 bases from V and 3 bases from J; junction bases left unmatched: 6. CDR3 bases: TGTGCCTTCGAGCGGGGATACTACAATGAGCAGTTCTTC. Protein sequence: CAFERGYYNEQFF.

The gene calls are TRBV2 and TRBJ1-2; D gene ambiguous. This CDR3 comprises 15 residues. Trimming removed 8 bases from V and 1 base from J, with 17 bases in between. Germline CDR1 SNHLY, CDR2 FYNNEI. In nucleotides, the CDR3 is TGTGCCAGCGGCGTAGGACGAAGACGTAACTATGGCTACACCTTC. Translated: CASGVGRRRNYGYTF.

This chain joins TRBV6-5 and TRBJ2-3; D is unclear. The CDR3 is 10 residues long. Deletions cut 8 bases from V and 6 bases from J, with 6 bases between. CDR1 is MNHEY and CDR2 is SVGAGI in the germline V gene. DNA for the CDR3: TGTGCCAGCCGTGGGGATACGCAGTATTTT. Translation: CASRGDTQYF.

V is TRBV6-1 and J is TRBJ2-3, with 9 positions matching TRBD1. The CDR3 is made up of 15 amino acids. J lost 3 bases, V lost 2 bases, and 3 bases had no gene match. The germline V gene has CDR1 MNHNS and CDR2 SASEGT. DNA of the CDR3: TGTGCCAGCAGTGAACCGGGACAGGGAACAGATACGCAGTATTTT. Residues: CASSEPGQGTDTQYF.

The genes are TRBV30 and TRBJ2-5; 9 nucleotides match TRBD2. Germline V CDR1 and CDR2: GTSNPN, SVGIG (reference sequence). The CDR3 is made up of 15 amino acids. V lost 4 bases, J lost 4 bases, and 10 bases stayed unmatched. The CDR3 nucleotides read TGTGCCTGGATGCTAGCGGGGACCTCCAGAGAGACCCAGTACTTC. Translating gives CAWMLAGTSRETQYF.

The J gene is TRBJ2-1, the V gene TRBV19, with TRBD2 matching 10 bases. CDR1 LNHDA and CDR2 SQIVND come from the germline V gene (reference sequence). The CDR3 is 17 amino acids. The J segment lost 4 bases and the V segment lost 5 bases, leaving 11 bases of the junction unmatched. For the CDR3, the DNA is TGTGCCAGTAGTCCCCCCAGTGGACTAGCGGTATACAATGAGCAGTTCTTC. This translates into CASSPPSGLAVYNEQFF.

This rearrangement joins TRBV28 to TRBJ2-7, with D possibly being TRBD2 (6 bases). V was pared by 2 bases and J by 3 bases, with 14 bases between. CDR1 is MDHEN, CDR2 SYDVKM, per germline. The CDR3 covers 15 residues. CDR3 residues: CASSLMRRGDYEQYF. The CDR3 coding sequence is TGTGCCAGCAGTTTAATGCGGCGGGGTGACTACGAGCAGTACTTC. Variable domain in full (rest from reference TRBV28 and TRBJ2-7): DVKVTQSSRYLVKRTGEKVFLECVQDMDHENMFWYRQDPGLGLRLIYFSYDVKMKEKGDIPEGYSVSREKKERFSLILESASTNQTSMYLCASSLMRRGDYEQYFGPGTRLTVT.

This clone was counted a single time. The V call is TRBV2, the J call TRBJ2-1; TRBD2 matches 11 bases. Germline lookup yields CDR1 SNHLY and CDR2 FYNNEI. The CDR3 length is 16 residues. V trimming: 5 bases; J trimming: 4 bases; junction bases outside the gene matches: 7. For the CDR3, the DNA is TGTGCCAGCAGTCCATTCCTAGCGGGGGGTTACAATGAGCAGTTCTTC. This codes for CASSPFLAGGYNEQFF. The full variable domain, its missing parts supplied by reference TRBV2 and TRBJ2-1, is EPEVTQTPSHQVTQMGQEVILRCVPISNHLYFYWYRQILGQKVEFLVSFYNNEISEKSEIFDDQFSVERPDGSNFTLKIRSTKLEDSAMYFCASSPFLAGGYNEQFFGPGTRLTVL.

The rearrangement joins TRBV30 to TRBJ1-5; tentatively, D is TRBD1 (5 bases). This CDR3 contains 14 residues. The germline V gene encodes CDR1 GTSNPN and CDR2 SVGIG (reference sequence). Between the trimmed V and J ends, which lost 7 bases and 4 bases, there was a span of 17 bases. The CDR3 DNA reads TGTGCCTCCTATCTAGGGGAGGGGAATCAGCCCCAGCATTTT. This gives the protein CASYLGEGNQPQHF.

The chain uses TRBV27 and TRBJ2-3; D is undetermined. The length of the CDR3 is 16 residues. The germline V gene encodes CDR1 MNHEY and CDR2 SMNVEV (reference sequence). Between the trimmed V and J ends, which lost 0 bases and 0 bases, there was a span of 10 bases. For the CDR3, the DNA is TGTGCCAGCAGTTTATCGACACTACCGAGCACAGATACGCAGTATTTT. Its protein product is CASSLSTLPSTDTQYF.

The CDR3 DNA reads as TGTGCCAGCAGTTACGGGTCAATGACAGCGGACTACGAGCAGTACTTC. It is translated as CASSYGSMTADYEQYF. The V gene is TRBV6-5, the J gene TRBJ2-7, with D perhaps given as TRBD1 or TRBD2 (5 bases each). Germline lookup yields CDR1 MNHEY and CDR2 SVGAGI. CDR3 length: 16 amino acids. The V end was cut by 2 bases, the J end by 3 bases, with 17 bases between.

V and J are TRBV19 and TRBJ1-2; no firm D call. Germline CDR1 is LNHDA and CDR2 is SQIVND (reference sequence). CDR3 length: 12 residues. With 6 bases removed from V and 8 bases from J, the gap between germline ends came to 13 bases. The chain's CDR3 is CASSLNSGGYTF. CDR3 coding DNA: TGTGCCAGTAGCTTGAATAGCGGCGGCTACACCTTC. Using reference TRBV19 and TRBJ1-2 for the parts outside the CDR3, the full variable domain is DGGITQSPKYLFRKEGQNVTLSCEQNLNHDAMYWYRQDPGQGLRLIYYSQIVNDFQKGDIAEGYSVSREKKESFPLTVTSAQKNPTAFYLCASSLNSGGYTFGSGTRLTVV.

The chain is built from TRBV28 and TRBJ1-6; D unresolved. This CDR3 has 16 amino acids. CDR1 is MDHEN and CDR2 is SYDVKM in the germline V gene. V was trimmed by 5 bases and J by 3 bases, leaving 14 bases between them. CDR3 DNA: TGTGCCAGCAGTCTTTACAACAGCTTCTATAATTCACCCCTCCACTTT. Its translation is CASSLYNSFYNSPLHF.